This entry lists 30 T cell receptor beta chains sequenced from one sample in a study of T cell responses to AZD1222 COVID-19 vaccine. Produced via immunoSEQ multiplex PCR; TCRdb's table is partial and in-frame only. The profile covers about 97,000 clones, with 70% to 90% appearing a single time and about 2.5% taken by the ten largest. The sequences come from peripheral blood, collected on day 0 of AZD1222 vaccination. The receptors stem from an adult in good health.

The chain is built from TRBV6-5 and TRBJ2-7, with D possibly called TRBD1 or TRBD2 (6 bases each). The CDR3 runs to 15 residues. V dropped 5 bases and J dropped 2 bases, with 16 bases sitting between them. Germline CDR1 MNHEY, CDR2 SVGAGI. The CDR3 sequence: CASSQGWGAPYEQYF. CDR3 DNA: TGTGCCAGCAGTCAGGGTTGGGGGGCCCCCTACGAGCAGTACTTC.

J is TRBJ1-1 and V is TRBV27; D is undetermined. The V end lost 1 base, the J end lost 7 bases, and 10 bases lay between the germline ends. The CDR3 totals 13 residues. The germline CDR1 and CDR2 sequences are MNHEY and SMNVEV (reference sequence). The CDR3 sequence: CASSLFPELEAFF. The CDR3 DNA reads as TGTGCCAGCAGTTTATTTCCGGAACTTGAAGCTTTCTTT.

The CDR3 DNA sequence: TGTGCCAGCAGTTTCCGAATGAACACTGAAGCTTTCTTT. Residues: CASSFRMNTEAFF. The chain is built from TRBV28 and TRBJ1-1; D remains unclear. Looked up from germline, CDR1 is MDHEN and CDR2 is SYDVKM. V lost 3 bases and J lost 0, with 5 bases in between. This CDR3 region has 13 residues.

J is TRBJ2-7 and V is TRBV9; 8 nucleotides align to TRBD1. V lost 0 bases to trimming and J lost 0 bases; unmatched junction nucleotides: 2. The germline V gene has CDR1 SGDLS and CDR2 YYNGEE. The CDR3 is 15 residues long. The CDR3 spells CASSVEGQDSYEQYF. CDR3 nucleotides: TGTGCCAGCAGCGTAGAGGGACAGGACTCCTACGAGCAGTACTTC.

V and J are TRBV30 and TRBJ2-7, with 9 bases aligning to TRBD2. CDR3 size: 15 residues. CDR1 GTSNPN and CDR2 SVGIG come from the germline V gene (reference sequence). After removal of 0 bases from V and 2 bases from J, the junction contained 5 bases not matched to a gene. The CDR3, as DNA: TGTGCCTGGAGTGTAGGGACTAGCCCTACCTACGAGCAGTACTTC. This codes for CAWSVGTSPTYEQYF.

As DNA, the CDR3 is TGTGCCAGCTGCGACAGGGATATGGGTGAGCAGTTCTTC. Encoded protein: CASCDRDMGEQFF. V gene TRBV7-8 combines with J gene TRBJ2-1; 7 bases are shared with TRBD1. The germline V gene has CDR1 SGHVS and CDR2 FQNEAQ. This CDR3 comprises 13 residues. V shed 8 bases and J 9 bases; nucleotides not matched to a gene: 10.

The V gene is TRBV3-1 (or the pseudogene TRBV3-2), the J gene TRBJ2-5; 8 bases line up with TRBD2. There are 13 residues in the CDR3. CDR1 and CDR2 (germline): LGHDT, YNNKEL (reference sequence). The V segment lost 5 bases and the J segment 6 bases; nucleotides outside the gene matches: 5. The CDR3 DNA follows: TGTGCCAGCAGCAAACTAGCGGAGCAGACCCAGTACTTC. Translation gives CASSKLAEQTQYF.

The chain joins TRBV11-2 to TRBJ2-7; 7 bases are a match to TRBD1. This CDR3 region has 15 residues. Germline CDR1 SGHAT, CDR2 FQNNGV. J gave up 7 bases and V 4 bases, and 13 bases lay outside the gene matches. Written as DNA, the CDR3 is TGTGCCAGCAGCTCCTGGGACAGCGACTCATCTGAGCAGTACTTC. This translates into CASSSWDSDSSEQYF.

J is TRBJ1-1 and V is TRBV5-8; 8 bases align to TRBD1. The CDR3 contains 16 residues. Germline values: CDR1 SGHTS, CDR2 YDEGEE. The junction had 12 bases not matched to a gene; V was cut back by 4 bases and J by 4 bases. The CDR3 protein is CASSPGQGYTSTEAFF. The CDR3 DNA reads as TGTGCCAGCAGCCCAGGACAGGGATATACTAGCACTGAAGCTTTCTTT.

The chain recombines TRBV6-5 with TRBJ1-1; 9 bases line up with TRBD1. The CDR3 has 15 amino acids. V trimming: 5 bases; J trimming: 1 base; junction bases outside the gene matches: 5. Germline assignment: CDR1 MNHEY and CDR2 SVGAGI. The CDR3, as DNA: TGTGCCAGCAGTCCCGGGACAGGGACGAACACTGAAGCTTTCTTT. Protein: CASSPGTGTNTEAFF.

The chain uses TRBV6-5 and TRBJ1-1; unclear D gene. The CDR3 totals 13 residues. The germline V gene encodes CDR1 MNHEY and CDR2 SVGAGI. V lost 6 bases and J lost 0, with 8 bases in between. CDR3: CASRSTMNTEAFF. CDR3 sequence (DNA): TGTGCCAGCAGATCAACAATGAACACTGAAGCTTTCTTT.

DNA of the CDR3: TGTGCCAGCAGCTTAGAACGGGCAAGGAGGTACGAGCAGTACTTC. Translating it yields CASSLERARRYEQYF. The V gene is TRBV11-2, the J gene TRBJ2-7, with a weak D call TRBD2 (5 bases). This CDR3 is 15 amino acids long. V lost 0 bases and J 4 bases, leaving 13 bases between the germline ends. Germline assignment: CDR1 SGHAT and CDR2 FQNNGV. Combining the CDR3 with reference TRBV11-2 and TRBJ2-7 gives the whole variable domain EAGVAQSPRYKIIEKRQSVAFWCNPISGHATLYWYQQILGQGPKLLIQFQNNGVVDDSQLPKDRFSAERLKGVDSTLKIQPAKLEDSAVYLCASSLERARRYEQYFGPGTRLTVT.

Only one count was recorded for this clone. The J gene is TRBJ1-4, the V gene TRBV19; D is unclear. The CDR3 is made up of 12 amino acids. The V and J ends lost 7 bases and 5 bases respectively, with 8 bases between them. Germline V CDR1 and CDR2: LNHDA, SQIVND (reference sequence). Written as DNA, the CDR3 is TGTGCCAGTAACGAGATAAATGAAAAACTGTTTTTT. Translated, it gives CASNEINEKLFF.

This clone is a singleton in its sample. This chain joins TRBV20-1 and TRBJ1-6; D is possibly TRBD1 (6 bases). V was clipped by 3 bases and J by 15 bases, with 12 bases between them. Germline loops: CDR1 DFQATT, CDR2 SNEGSKA (reference sequence). This CDR3 comprises 11 residues. The CDR3 DNA reads as TGCAGTGCTAGCAAGGGGGAAGTCCTCCACTTT. As protein: CSASKGEVLHF.

The rearrangement uses TRBV5-1 and TRBJ2-7; perhaps D is TRBD1 or TRBD2 (5 bases each). The germline V and J ends were trimmed by 0 bases and 2 bases, with 12 bases remaining between them. CDR1 SGHRS and CDR2 YFSETQ come from the germline V gene. This CDR3 comprises 15 residues. CDR3 DNA sequence: TGCGCCAGCAGCTTGGCTTCGGGGCTCGCCTACGAGCAGTACTTC. Amino acid sequence: CASSLASGLAYEQYF.

The chain is built from TRBV2 and TRBJ2-5; D is unclear. Germline CDR1 is SNHLY and CDR2 is FYNNEI. The CDR3 is made up of 13 amino acids. V lost 6 bases to trimming and J lost 0 bases, with 8 bases between them. CDR3 sequence: CASRYSYQETQYF. CDR3 in DNA: TGTGCCAGCAGGTATAGCTACCAAGAGACCCAGTACTTC.

The chain recombines TRBV5-4 with TRBJ1-2; D gene uncertain. V was trimmed by 3 bases and J by 4 bases, leaving 10 bases between them. Germline-derived CDR1 and CDR2 are SGHNT and YYREEE (reference sequence). The CDR3 is made up of 13 amino acids. The CDR3, as DNA: TGTGCCAGCAGCTCGGCAGAGATCTATGGCTACACCTTC. Protein sequence: CASSSAEIYGYTF.

The gene calls are TRBV11-3 and TRBJ1-1; the match to TRBD1 covers 8 bases. Germline V lookup: CDR1 SGHNT, CDR2 YENEEA. The CDR3 totals 14 residues. V lost 5 bases, J lost 1 base, and 3 bases stayed unmatched. This CDR3 is CASSVTGGNTEAFF. CDR3 in DNA: TGTGCCAGCAGCGTAACAGGGGGGAACACTGAAGCTTTCTTT.

This clone occurred a few times. V is TRBV6-2 or TRBV6-3 and J is TRBJ2-7, with D maybe TRBD2 (6 bases). The CDR3 has 11 residues. Germline CDR1 and CDR2: MNHEY and SVGEGT. V was trimmed by 6 bases and J by 7 bases, leaving 10 bases between them. This chain's CDR3 is CASSPGREQYF. In DNA form, the CDR3 reads TGTGCCAGCAGCCCCGGGAGAGAGCAGTACTTC.

V and J are TRBV19 and TRBJ1-1, with D hard to call. The V and J ends lost 8 bases and 4 bases respectively, with 14 bases between them. This CDR3 is built from 13 residues. Germline V gene lookup returns CDR1 LNHDA and CDR2 SQIVND (reference sequence). CDR3 in DNA: TGTGCCAGTTTGGACCGACCCACCACTGAAGCTTTCTTT. This sequence encodes CASLDRPTTEAFF.

The genes are TRBV2 and TRBJ1-5, with a possible D match to TRBD1 (6 bases). In germline, CDR1 is SNHLY, CDR2 FYNNEI. The length of the CDR3 is 14 residues. The V end lost 7 bases, the J end lost 1 base, and 11 bases lay between the germline ends. CDR3 nucleotide sequence: TGTGCCAGCAATCTGAGGGGGAGCAATCAGCCCCAGCATTTT. Translation gives CASNLRGSNQPQHF. Looking up the rest from reference TRBV2 and TRBJ1-5 gives the full variable domain: EPEVTQTPSHQVTQMGQEVILRCVPISNHLYFYWYRQILGQKVEFLVSFYNNEISEKSEIFDDQFSVERPDGSNFTLKIRSTKLEDSAMYFCASNLRGSNQPQHFGDGTRLSIL.

The chain employs TRBV11-1 and TRBJ1-1; 7 bases are shared with TRBD1. CDR1 and CDR2 from the germline V gene are SGHAT and FQDESV (reference sequence). This CDR3 is built from 13 residues. Unmatched junction bases numbered 2, after V lost 1 base and J lost 6 bases. The chain's CDR3 is CASSLDRGPEAFF. CDR3 bases: TGTGCCAGCAGCTTAGACAGGGGCCCTGAAGCTTTCTTT.

V and J are TRBV7-9 and TRBJ1-2, with 12 bases aligning to TRBD1. Trimming took 4 bases from V and 4 from J; bases not matched to a gene: 10. The CDR3 has 17 residues. The germline V gene has CDR1 SEHNR and CDR2 FQNEAQ (reference sequence). The CDR3 loop reads CASSSTGTGGAGYGYTF. CDR3 coding DNA: TGTGCCAGCAGCTCCACCGGGACAGGGGGCGCCGGCTATGGCTACACCTTC.

The chain couples TRBV28 to TRBJ2-3; 11 bases line up with TRBD2. The CDR3 contains 16 residues. The V and J ends lost 3 bases and 1 base, in that order; junction bases with no gene match: 3. Germline CDR1 and CDR2: MDHEN and SYDVKM. The CDR3 region has the DNA TGTGCCAGCAGTTTCTTACTAGCGGGGGGCACAGATACGCAGTATTTT. Protein product: CASSFLLAGGTDTQYF.

The CDR3 sequence: CASSSDRGEAFF. CDR3 DNA: TGTGCCAGCAGCTCCGACAGGGGTGAAGCTTTCTTT. The chain combines TRBV11-3 with TRBJ1-1, with 8 bases aligning to TRBD1. The germline V gene encodes CDR1 SGHNT and CDR2 YENEEA. V lost 4 bases, J lost 7 bases, and 2 bases stayed unmatched. This CDR3 is 12 amino acids long.

This clone was seen just once. The genes are TRBV6-2 or TRBV6-3 and TRBJ1-1; D may be TRBD1 (6 bases). Germline V gives CDR1 MNHEY, CDR2 SVGEGT. Trimming cost V 7 bases and J 0 bases, with 12 bases left between them. There are 14 residues in the CDR3. The CDR3: CASNPTGMNTEAFF. DNA of the CDR3: TGTGCCAGCAACCCGACAGGAATGAACACTGAAGCTTTCTTT.

The chain couples TRBV29-1 to TRBJ1-2; no definite D call. Per germline, CDR1 SQVTM and CDR2 ANQGSEA. Trimming stripped 4 bases from V and 8 bases from J, with 8 bases between. The CDR3 spans 10 residues. For the CDR3, the DNA is TGCAGCGTTGGGAGGGAAGGCTACACCTTC. Its protein is CSVGREGYTF.

The chain combines TRBV6-5 with TRBJ1-1, with a possible D match to TRBD1 (6 bases). This CDR3 has 11 residues. Germline V gene sequence: CDR1 MNHEY, CDR2 SVGAGI. V was trimmed by 10 bases and J by 11 bases, leaving 17 bases between them. In nucleotides, the CDR3 is TGTGCCACCCGGGGGGCAGAAGAGGCTTTCTTT. This sequence encodes CATRGAEEAFF.

The chain recombines TRBV9 with TRBJ1-3, with D tentatively TRBD1 (5 bases). Per the germline V gene, CDR1 is SGDLS and CDR2 is YYNGEE. V shed 0 bases and J shed 4 bases, with 11 bases lying between them. The CDR3 covers 15 residues. In nucleotides, the CDR3 is TGTGCCAGCAGCGTAGACCGTGCAGGGGGAAACACCATATATTTT. Encoded protein: CASSVDRAGGNTIYF.

This chain connects TRBV2 to TRBJ2-7; 7 nucleotides align to TRBD1. Losses at the gene ends were 1 base for V and 4 bases for J; bases not matched to a gene: 7. The CDR3 spans 15 residues. CDR1 is SNHLY, CDR2 FYNNEI, per germline. The CDR3 nucleotides are TGTGCCAGCAGTGAAGTAGTAGGGACAGCGTACGAGCAGTACTTC. It translates to CASSEVVGTAYEQYF.